This record looks at one T cell receptor beta chain sequence and its context. The antigen is unknown. The authors ran a second PCR of roughly 6 to 12 cycles using a sample-barcoded 5' primer and a J-beta primer mix. The template-switch adaptor, which had 12 random nucleotides, put a tag on each cDNA molecule. TCRdb re-called the 5' RACE reads with MiXCR, one entry per CDR3 protein. The sample contains about 680,000 distinct CDR3 sequences, roughly 50% of which appear only once. This CDR3 is built from 16 residues. CDR1 is MDHEN and CDR2 is SYDVKM in the germline V gene. This entry belongs to a study of blood T cells in healthy people across ages. General study results and limits: No one knew whether donors had CMV, which possibly confounded expanded clonotype changes. In long-lived donors, naive CD4+ cell counts and diversity exceeded those of aged donors. Per million T cells, TCR beta diversity dropped about linearly as age rose.

This receptor was identified in a woman aged 55-70 years in good health. What was sequenced was blood. This rearrangement joins TRBV28 to TRBJ2-5; 11 bases map to TRBD2. The end of the DNA aligns better with TRBJ2-7, so the J call may be wrong. The CDR3 sequence: CASSGPGLAGYYEQYF. CDR3 nucleotides: TGTGCCAGCAGTGGACCTGGACTAGCGGGTTACTACGAGCAGTACTTC.